This paragraph covers one TCR beta chain sequence. The antigen remains unidentified. One entry per CDR3 protein, called by TCRdb with MiXCR from the 5' RACE reads. Counted here are under 7,000 distinct CDR3 sequences, about 9.7% occurring once; the ten biggest clones make up approximately 25%. Time point meaning: sample taken at primary tumor resection. This entry belongs to a study of spatial heterogeneity in lung cancer. The study's findings and limits: The study found that expanded intratumoral alpha and beta TCR counts tracked tumor mutation counts.

The germline gives CDR1 LGHNA, CDR2 YSLEER. The CDR3 extends over 13 amino acids. V was trimmed by 0 bases and J by 8 bases, leaving 10 bases between them. The sample in question was lung tumor tissue, obtained at surgery. The receptor comes from a female donor with early-stage non-small cell lung cancer. The rearrangement uses TRBV4-3 and TRBJ1-2; D unclear. The DNA of the CDR3 is TGCGCCAGCAGCCAAGAGATCGTCTCCGGCTACACCTTC. Protein sequence: CASSQEIVSGYTF.